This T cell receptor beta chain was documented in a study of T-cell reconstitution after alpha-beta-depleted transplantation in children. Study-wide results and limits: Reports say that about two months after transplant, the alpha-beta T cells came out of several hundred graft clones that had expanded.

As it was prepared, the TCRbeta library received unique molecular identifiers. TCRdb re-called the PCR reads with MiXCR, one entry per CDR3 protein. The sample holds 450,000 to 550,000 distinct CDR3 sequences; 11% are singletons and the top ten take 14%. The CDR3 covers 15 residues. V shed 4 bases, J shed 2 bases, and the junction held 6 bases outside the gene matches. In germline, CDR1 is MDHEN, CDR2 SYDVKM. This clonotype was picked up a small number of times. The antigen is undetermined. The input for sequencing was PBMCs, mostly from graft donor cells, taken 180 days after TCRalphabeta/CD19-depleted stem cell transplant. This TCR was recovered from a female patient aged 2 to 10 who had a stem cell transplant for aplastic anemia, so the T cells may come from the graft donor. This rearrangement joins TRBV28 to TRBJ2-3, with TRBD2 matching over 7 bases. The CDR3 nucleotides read TGTGCCAGCAGTTACGTGGGAGGGTACACAGATACGCAGTATTTT. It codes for CASSYVGGYTDTQYF.